This T cell receptor (beta chain) was retrieved from a study of blood T cell repertoires in COVID-19 (dated by TCRdb to 2019 to 2021). Notes on the research overall: The collaborator samples originated in the United States, Italy and Spain and spanned the acute and convalescent phases of COVID-19. The material from the prospective study consisted of cDNA or gDNA derived from T cells, B-cell-depleted T cells, or PBMCs. Deeply sampled blood TCRbeta repertoires from subjects exposed to, actively infected with, or recovered from COVID-19 were included in the dataset. The repertoires were released in a freely available public database intended as a resource for research on the immune response to SARS-CoV-2. Samples were obtained from the ongoing ImmuneRACE study (first 160 participants) and from 1,254 subjects provided by 6 global collaborators. A de-identified subject ID, COVID-19 status, age in years and sex were almost always included in the sample metadata. Where HLA class I and class II types were available, the types were taken from metadata supplied by the sample provider, not from assay-based typing.

Participants in the prospective study were enrolled through a virtual design, were aged about 18 to 100 years, and lived in under 25 United States geographic areas. In the prospective study, participants were assigned to cohorts based on the clinical history participants reported in a screening survey and a study questionnaire. Recovered participants in ImmuneRACE Cohort 3 were defined by two consecutive negative NP/OP PCR tests, clearance by a healthcare professional, or resolution of symptoms. In the prospective study, whole blood, serum and a nasopharyngeal or oropharyngeal swab were collected from each participant by mobile phlebotomists. Over a 2-month period, participants in the prospective study had the option of providing additional blood draws and questionnaires. Blood samples from the prospective study were shipped frozen or at room temperature prior to DNA extraction. Study-wide conclusions, independent of this receptor: How much clinical and demographic metadata was included differed by source and by participant, and the metadata was provided uncurated.

Taken from cysteine to phenylalanine, the CDR3 has 14 residues. Only the CDR3 region is kept as DNA, spanning 42 bases read in frame from base 1. As encoded in the germline V gene, CDR1 is MGHDK while CDR2 is SYGVNS. The junction shows trimming of 6 bases on V and 3 bases on J, and the gene matches do not reach 3 bases of it. TCRbeta CDR3 regions were amplified from genomic DNA by means of the immunoSEQ Assay, a bias-controlled multiplex PCR. The authors processed their data as follows. The number of nucleated cells in each sample was estimated from the amplification of reference gene primers within the assay. To quantify the absolute abundance of each unique TCRbeta CDR3 rearrangement, sequence reads were collapsed and filtered. For each sample, productive Simpson clonality was calculated as the square root of Simpson's diversity index over productive rearrangements. Sourced from immuneACCESS, this table was stored by TCRdb with only in-frame sequences that have V and J called. A share of the clones is absent; for the studies checked, an unresolved V gene accounts for under half, and the remainder has no known explanation. V, J and clone size are taken as reported in that table, and D and trimming were inferred from the DNA itself. This sample is represented by about 320,000 clones; over 80% of them were singletons. The ten largest clones add up to over 4.5% of the sample.

As concerns this clone: The target of this receptor is not known. Base-call qualities are not available, and no considerably larger clone is one nucleotide away.

The receptor's source is a man aged 25-45 years who had recovered from COVID-19. The chain was built from TRBV25-1 and TRBJ2-2, and TRBD1 matches 8 of the central bases. Sequences were obtained from PBMCs or T cells enriched from blood (not recorded which). The base sequence is TGTGCCAGCAGAGAGACAGGGGACACCGGGGAGCTGTTTTTT. It codes for CASRETGDTGELFF.